This T cell receptor beta chain was obtained from a study of early stage breast cancer tumors (dated by TCRdb to the late 2010s). At the level of the whole study: Of the approximately 16 invasive breast tumors, 12 to 13 were found to be estrogen receptor-positive, progesterone receptor-positive and HER2-negative. Of the roughly twelve ER+/PR+/HER2- tumors, eight were classified as invasive ductal carcinomas and four as invasive lobular carcinomas. Across all samples, over 2,000,000 templates representing 1.2 million or so unique clonotypes were detected. The average read coverage per sample was approximately 9.9-fold.

This clone showed up just once. Its antigen is currently not known. Base qualities are not at hand, and no much larger clone is one base apart. On the study overall, not on this receptor specifically: Repertoires from blood and normal breast were more alike than repertoires from blood and tumor, and in about 85% of the 16 patients, comparing each tissue with blood separated tumor from normal. Because the cohort was small, a breakdown by tumor subtype could not be done. Compared with adjacent normal breast tissue, tumors had higher clonality and 2 to 3-fold greater T cell density. Sequencing bulk genomic DNA from unsorted cells could not capture chain pairing or functional markers like CD4, CD8 and FOXP3. Enriched TCRB sequences shared across patients were mostly commonly generated sequences, unlikely to play an important role in the tumor microenvironment.

About 19-55 mg of tumor tissue was diced, and more than 2.5 ug of DNA was typically obtained. The study profiled bulk TCR beta-chain repertoires in matched peripheral blood, tumor and adjacent normal breast tissue taken from some 15 patients with early-stage breast cancer. Once resection was done, tumor tissue identified by eye was cut out and put into prechilled RNAlater. Tumor tissue (roughly 18-55 mg) was diced and then homogenized with a TissueLyser II in RLTplus buffer containing beta-mercaptoethanol and antifoaming agent. The Qiagen AllPrep DNA/RNA Mini kit was used for genomic DNA extraction. A distance of 18 bases separates the germline ends of V and J, which lose 9 bases and 8 bases respectively. The CDR3 sequence holds 13 residues, the cysteine and phenylalanine included. Kept here is only the CDR3 DNA, which spans 39 bases and is read in frame from base 1. Sequences SGHRS (CDR1) and YFSETQ (CDR2) are obtained from the germline V gene.

Each sample was amplified as two independent genomic DNA replicates: roughly 0.5 ug for blood and approximately 1.6 ug for tumor or normal breast. Following the manufacturer's instructions, the ImmunoSeq Intro kit was used to carry out TCRB sequencing on genomic DNA. The multiplex PCR ran for 30 to 35 cycles using proprietary primers and spike-in control sequences for absolute quantification. An 87-bp fragment spanning the CDR3 and flanking V and J genes was sequenced with single-end 150-bp reads. Each lane of an Illumina MiSeq using version 3.0 chemistry carried seven multiplexed samples, with two replicates per sample. Under the source paper's analysis protocol: Raw data were processed with the vendor's proprietary pipeline, and both replicates were merged into a single result per sample. To define clonotypes, the study grouped productive rearrangements that shared the V-gene family, CDR3 amino acid sequence and J-gene segment. Clonality was computed as 1 minus the normalized Shannon entropy (Pielou evenness) of TCRB abundances. T cell density was estimated by dividing total templates by the number of input cells inferred from the DNA input amount. Recon, run with its default parameters, was used to estimate overall repertoire diversity and clonality. A clonotype was considered tumor-enriched if its abundance in tumor exceeded 0.1% and was at least 32-fold higher than its abundance in normal breast. This is the immuneACCESS table as TCRdb keeps it, with only in-frame sequences that have V and J called. A part of the clones is gone; compared with another copy, unresolved V genes explain less than half, and the rest is unexplained. V and J calls and clone size are copied from that table; D and trimming were computed from the DNA. In all, the sample holds around 28,000 clones, and 70% to 75% of those were seen once. About 9.5% of the sample comes from the top ten.

This sequence originates from a person aged 30 to 39 with breast cancer. Material: breast tumor tissue. The chain is assembled from TRBV5-1 and TRBJ2-1; the D segment could be TRBD2, given 5 matching bases. The nucleotide sequence reads TGCGCCACCACGGACTCCGCAAGCGATGAGCAGTTCTTC. Translated, this is CATTDSASDEQFF.